Shown below are 27 T cell receptor beta chains from a single sample sequenced in a study of cytomegalovirus exposure and HLA in healthy donors. The study ran its PCR with 60 Vbeta and 13 Jbeta primers. Clones were read by immunoSEQ multiplex PCR, and TCRdb kept only the in-frame ones, dropping some. The data show roughly 120,000 clones, with 75% to 80% seen just once and 3.6% held by the top ten. Sequenced sample: PBMCs. The origin of the receptors is a man aged 35 to 55 in good health and CMV-seronegative.

This chain connects TRBV12-5 to TRBJ1-2; D might be TRBD1 (6 bases). The CDR3 is 13 residues long. CDR1 and CDR2 (germline): LGHNT, FRNRAP. V was clipped by 3 bases and J by 6 bases, with 11 bases between them. Written as DNA, the CDR3 is TGTGCTAGTGGTTTATTCAGGGGCAATGGCTACACCTTC. Its translation is CASGLFRGNGYTF.

The chain has TRBV12-5 and TRBJ1-1; D uncertain. Germline CDR1 reads LGHNT; CDR2 reads FRNRAP. The V and J ends lost 6 bases and 6 bases respectively, with 11 bases between them. This CDR3 is built from 12 residues. The CDR3 coding sequence is TGTGCTAGTGGCGCGGAGAGCTCTGAAGCTTTCTTT. Translated: CASGAESSEAFF.

The chain couples TRBV30 to TRBJ1-3; D unresolved. There are 13 residues in the CDR3. Trimming took 3 bases from V and 4 from J, leaving 10 bases between them. From germline, CDR1 is GTSNPN and CDR2 SVGIG (reference sequence). CDR3 protein: CAWSFEAGNTIYF. Here the CDR3 DNA reads TGTGCCTGGAGCTTTGAAGCCGGAAACACCATATATTTT.

This chain links TRBV6-5 with TRBJ1-1; the D gene is possibly TRBD1 (6 bases). Looked up from germline, CDR1 is MNHEY and CDR2 is SVGAGI. The V gene lost 5 bases and the J gene lost 4 bases, with 11 bases spanning the gap. The CDR3 loop spans 13 amino acids. The CDR3 reads CASSHREGTEAFF. CDR3 coding DNA: TGTGCCAGCAGTCACAGGGAGGGCACTGAAGCTTTCTTT.

The rearrangement uses TRBV5-8 and TRBJ1-5; 7 nucleotides line up with TRBD1. This CDR3 spans 15 amino acids. Per germline, CDR1 SGHTS and CDR2 YDEGEE. The V segment lost 4 bases and the J segment 5 bases; nucleotides outside the gene matches: 9. As DNA, the CDR3 is TGTGCCAGCAGCCCCTTTAGAGGGGGCGATCAGCCCCAGCATTTT. Its protein is CASSPFRGGDQPQHF.

This clone was seen just once. V usage is TRBV7-9 and J usage is TRBJ2-6, with a possible D match to TRBD1 (6 bases). This CDR3 contains 18 residues. Germline-derived CDR1 and CDR2 are SEHNR and FQNEAQ (reference sequence). V lost 5 bases and J 0 bases, leaving 17 bases between the germline ends. The CDR3 coding sequence is TGTGCCAGCAGCCGTGGACAGTCCGGCGACTCTGGGGCCAACGTCCTGACTTTC. Its protein is CASSRGQSGDSGANVLTF.

This chain uses TRBV9 with TRBJ2-3; TRBD2 might be the D (7 bases). CDR1 SGDLS and CDR2 YYNGEE come from the germline V gene. V lost 0 bases to trimming and J lost 3 bases, with 20 bases between them. The CDR3 is 18 residues long. The CDR3 region is CASSVGRWRGQKTDTQYF. Here the CDR3 DNA reads TGTGCCAGCAGCGTAGGGAGGTGGCGGGGGCAAAAGACAGATACGCAGTATTTT.

The rearrangement uses TRBV7-2 and TRBJ2-1, with a possible D match to TRBD1 (6 bases). This CDR3 has 14 amino acids. Germline CDR1 SGHTA, CDR2 FQGNSA. V lost 5 bases and J lost 8, with 16 bases in between. As DNA, the CDR3 is TGTGCCAGCAGCCATTACCGGGACAACCATGAGCAGTTCTTC. Encoded protein: CASSHYRDNHEQFF.

This chain uses TRBV6-4 with TRBJ2-1; 10 nucleotides match TRBD2. V lost 4 bases to trimming and J lost 2 bases; unmatched junction nucleotides: 2. Germline V gene data show CDR1 as MRHNA and CDR2 as SNTAGT. The CDR3 extends over 15 amino acids. In DNA form, the CDR3 reads TGTGCCAGCAGTGTAGCGGGGGGCACCTACAATGAGCAGTTCTTC. Its protein product is CASSVAGGTYNEQFF.

The chain joins TRBV5-1 to TRBJ2-3, with 8 bases lining up with TRBD2. The CDR3 totals 18 residues. Unmatched junction bases numbered 10, after V lost 0 bases and J lost 1 base. CDR1 and CDR2 (germline): SGHRS, YFSETQ. The CDR3 region is CASSLASSRAGGTDTQYF. In nucleotides, the CDR3 is TGCGCCAGCAGCTTGGCCTCCTCTCGAGCGGGGGGCACAGATACGCAGTATTTT.

V usage is TRBV6-6 and J usage is TRBJ2-7, with a possible D match to TRBD1 (5 bases). Germline V gene sequence: CDR1 MNHNY, CDR2 SVGAGI (reference sequence). This CDR3 spans 13 amino acids. With 5 bases removed from V and 2 bases from J, the gap between germline ends came to 10 bases. The CDR3 bases are TGTGCCAGCAGTCAAGACAGTACCTACGAGCAGTACTTC. This sequence encodes CASSQDSTYEQYF.

The chain joins TRBV5-4 to TRBJ2-2; TRBD2 might be the D (6 bases). Germline loops: CDR1 SGHNT, CDR2 YYREEE (reference sequence). This CDR3 region has 13 residues. This chain's CDR3 is CAALGGNTGELFF. The CDR3 coding sequence is TGTGCAGCCCTCGGGGGGAACACCGGGGAGCTGTTTTTT.

The chain combines TRBV6-6 with TRBJ1-1; D is unresolved. Germline V gives CDR1 MNHNY, CDR2 SVGAGI (reference sequence). The CDR3 extends over 13 amino acids. Trimming removed 0 bases from V and 2 bases from J, with 4 bases in between. The DNA of the CDR3 is TGTGCCAGCAGTTACTCCATTAACACTGAAGCTTTCTTT. The encoded protein is CASSYSINTEAFF.

The CDR3 loop is CASSDRTDWADTQYF. The CDR3 DNA follows: TGCGCCAGCAGCGACAGGACAGACTGGGCAGATACGCAGTATTTT. V usage is TRBV5-1 and J usage is TRBJ2-3, with a weak D call TRBD1 (6 bases). The CDR3 contains 15 residues. V was clipped by 4 bases and J by 4 bases, with 16 bases between them. Germline V gives CDR1 SGHRS, CDR2 YFSETQ. Combining the CDR3 with reference TRBV5-1 and TRBJ2-3 gives the whole variable domain KAGVTQTPRYLIKTRGQQVTLSCSPISGHRSVSWYQQTPGQGLQFLFEYFSETQRNKGNFPGRFSGRQFSNSRSEMNVSTLELGDSALYLCASSDRTDWADTQYFGPGTRLTVL.

The chain recombines TRBV27 with TRBJ2-7, with TRBD1 matching 8 bases. The V gene's germline CDR1 is MNHEY and CDR2 SMNVEV (reference sequence). CDR3 size: 12 residues. The ends lost 8 bases at V and 4 bases at J; junction bases unmatched: 4. CDR3: CASGQGDYEQYF. For the CDR3, the DNA is TGTGCCAGCGGACAGGGAGATTACGAGCAGTACTTC.

The chain joins TRBV7-2 to TRBJ2-7; D possibly corresponds to TRBD2 (6 bases). V was clipped by 4 bases and J by 0 bases, with 10 bases between them. Germline CDR1 is SGHTA and CDR2 is FQGNSA. The CDR3 consists of 14 residues. The CDR3 protein is CASSSGRDSYEQYF. The CDR3 DNA follows: TGTGCCAGCAGCTCGGGGCGGGACTCCTACGAGCAGTACTTC.

The rearrangement joins TRBV11-2 to TRBJ1-1; maybe TRBD1 (5 bases). The CDR3 spans 13 residues. CDR1 is SGHAT and CDR2 is FQNNGV in the germline V gene. The V and J ends lost 1 base and 10 bases respectively, with 13 bases between them. This CDR3 reads CASSLVRGSGAFF. CDR3 in DNA: TGTGCCAGCAGCTTAGTAAGGGGTTCGGGAGCTTTCTTT.

The J gene is TRBJ1-2, the V gene TRBV6-6; perhaps TRBD1 as D (6 bases). CDR3 size: 13 residues. Germline-derived CDR1 and CDR2 are MNHNY and SVGAGI (reference sequence). The V end was cut by 9 bases, the J end by 4 bases, with 15 bases between. This CDR3 is CASKQQGVYGYTF. In DNA, the CDR3 is TGTGCCAGTAAGCAACAGGGAGTCTATGGCTACACCTTC.

The rearrangement uses TRBV19 and TRBJ2-6; TRBD1 matches at 7 bases. J was trimmed by 9 bases and V by 8 bases; bases with no gene match: 7. Germline V gives CDR1 LNHDA, CDR2 SQIVND (reference sequence). The CDR3 totals 13 residues. CDR3 sequence: CASSLGTVNVLTF. For the CDR3, the DNA is TGTGCCAGTTCCCTTGGGACAGTCAACGTCCTGACTTTC.

The chain combines TRBV18 with TRBJ2-4; D unresolved. Between the trimmed V and J ends, which lost 6 bases and 3 bases, there was a span of 9 bases. CDR3 length: 13 residues. Germline CDR1 KGHSH, CDR2 LQKENI. In nucleotides, the CDR3 is TGTGCCAGCTCCTACCTTTACAAAAACATTCAGTACTTC. As protein: CASSYLYKNIQYF.

There are a few counts of this clone. At one end the junction does not follow the germline gene, possibly because of a read error. V and J are TRBV25-1 and TRBJ2-6; a possible D gene is TRBD1 (5 bases). There are 18 residues in the CDR3. The germline V gene encodes CDR1 MGHDK and CDR2 SYGVNS. In nucleotides, the CDR3 is TGTGCCAGCAGTGTCGGCTGGTTTAGTTCATCTGGGGCCAACGGCCTGACTTTC. It is translated as CASSVGWFSSSGANGLTF.

The chain links TRBV7-9 to TRBJ2-7; D unclear. The CDR3 spans 13 residues. CDR1 and CDR2 from the germline V gene are SEHNR and FQNEAQ (reference sequence). V was shortened by 4 bases and J by 5 bases, with 12 bases between the two germline ends. The DNA of the CDR3 is TGTGCCAGCAGCTACCGCTTACAGAACGAGCAGTACTTC. Translated: CASSYRLQNEQYF.

The chain carries TRBV12-5 and TRBJ2-2; TRBD1 matches at 7 bases. Germline loops: CDR1 LGHNT, CDR2 FRNRAP. After removal of 6 bases from V and 5 bases from J, the junction contained 9 bases not matched to a gene. The CDR3 extends over 15 amino acids. This CDR3 reads CASGPPTGVTGELFF. DNA of the CDR3: TGTGCTAGTGGACCACCAACAGGGGTTACCGGGGAGCTGTTTTTT. Complete variable domain (other parts from reference TRBV12-5 and TRBJ2-2): DARVTQTPRHKVTEMGQEVTMRCQPILGHNTVFWYRQTMMQGLELLAYFRNRAPLDDSGMPKDRFSAEMPDATLATLKIQPSEPRDSAVYFCASGPPTGVTGELFFGEGSRLTVL.

This clone was seen just once. The J gene is TRBJ1-4, the V gene TRBV11-2; the match to TRBD1 covers 9 bases. The J segment lost 8 bases and the V segment lost 5 bases, leaving 6 bases of the junction unmatched. CDR1 SGHAT and CDR2 FQNNGV come from the germline V gene. CDR3 length: 14 residues. The chain's CDR3 is CASSPTGGGEKLFF. The CDR3 nucleotides read TGTGCCAGCAGCCCGACAGGGGGTGGCGAAAAACTGTTTTTT.

The rearrangement uses TRBV19 and TRBJ2-5, with D possibly matching TRBD2 (6 bases). V dropped 6 bases and J dropped 5 bases, with 13 bases sitting between them. The CDR3 loop spans 13 amino acids. CDR1 LNHDA and CDR2 SQIVND come from the germline V gene (reference sequence). The CDR3 region is CASSWGGGETQYF. The CDR3 region has the DNA TGTGCCAGTAGCTGGGGCGGAGGGGAGACCCAGTACTTC. The whole variable domain, filled in from reference TRBV19 and TRBJ2-5, reads DGGITQSPKYLFRKEGQNVTLSCEQNLNHDAMYWYRQDPGQGLRLIYYSQIVNDFQKGDIAEGYSVSREKKESFPLTVTSAQKNPTAFYLCASSWGGGETQYFGPGTRLLVL.

CDR3 sequence: CSASRSTEAFF. DNA for the CDR3: TGCAGTGCTAGCCGGAGCACTGAAGCTTTCTTT. The chain combines TRBV20-1 with TRBJ1-1; D gene ambiguous. Germline CDR1 is DFQATT and CDR2 is SNEGSKA (reference sequence). Between the trimmed V and J ends, which lost 3 bases and 4 bases, there was a span of 6 bases. The CDR3 length is 11 residues.

The gene calls are TRBV13 and TRBJ2-7; 8 bases match TRBD2. V gave up 4 bases and J gave up 5 bases; unmatched junction bases: 13. CDR1 and CDR2 (germline): PRHDT, FYEKMQ (reference sequence). The CDR3 length is 16 residues. The CDR3 is CASSSRGSGGLNEQYF. The CDR3 DNA reads as TGTGCCAGCAGCTCCCGGGGAAGCGGGGGCCTAAACGAGCAGTACTTC. The full variable domain, completed using reference TRBV13 and TRBJ2-7, is AAGVIQSPRHLIKEKRETATLKCYPIPRHDTVYWYQQGPGQDPQFLISFYEKMQSDKGSIPDRFSAQQFSDYHSELNMSSLELGDSALYFCASSSRGSGGLNEQYFGPGTRLTVT.